Listed below are T cell receptor beta chains from one sample, sequenced in a study of blood T cell repertoires in COVID-19. TCRdb's copy holds only in-frame clones and misses some; the assay was immunoSEQ multiplex PCR. This repertoire shows fewer than 350,000 clones, approximately 91% found once; its top ten account for over 2%. Specimen: PBMCs or T cells enriched from blood (not recorded which). These receptors were taken from a woman aged 40 to 55 with acute COVID-19. The conserved cysteine and the conserved F or W are not part of the CDR3 here.

>14|TRBJ2-7|TRBV9
ASSVGAGQLSYEQY
>14|TRBJ1-5|TRBV19
ASSMRQEGSNQPQH
>14|TRBJ2-5|TRBV7-9
ASSQRLAGKGETQY
>11|TRBJ1-5|TRBV18
ASSPDSNQPQH
>11|TRBJ1-1|TRBV5-5
ASSSQVNTEAF
>11|TRBJ1-2|TRBV12-3/TRBV12-4
ASSFGGSKGYT
>13|TRBJ2-1|TRBV18
ASSDSGQGENEQF
>12|TRBJ1-6|TRBV27
ASSLKGGNSPLH
>12|TRBJ1-3|TRBV28
ASSLKAGGNTIY
>14|TRBJ2-1|TRBV6-6
ASRQGGKSSYNEQF
>13|TRBJ2-1|TRBV9
ASSGIAGVYNEQF
>13|TRBJ2-1|TRBV6-5
ASSYEREEGNEQF
>18|TRBJ2-1|TRBV19
ASSPTRGRAISQVYNEQF
>13|TRBJ2-1|TRBV19
ASTMGTSVYNEQF
>15|TRBJ2-1|TRBV7-9
ASSLKGTSGVTNEQF
>11|TRBJ1-1|TRBV29-1
SVVRGSHTEAF